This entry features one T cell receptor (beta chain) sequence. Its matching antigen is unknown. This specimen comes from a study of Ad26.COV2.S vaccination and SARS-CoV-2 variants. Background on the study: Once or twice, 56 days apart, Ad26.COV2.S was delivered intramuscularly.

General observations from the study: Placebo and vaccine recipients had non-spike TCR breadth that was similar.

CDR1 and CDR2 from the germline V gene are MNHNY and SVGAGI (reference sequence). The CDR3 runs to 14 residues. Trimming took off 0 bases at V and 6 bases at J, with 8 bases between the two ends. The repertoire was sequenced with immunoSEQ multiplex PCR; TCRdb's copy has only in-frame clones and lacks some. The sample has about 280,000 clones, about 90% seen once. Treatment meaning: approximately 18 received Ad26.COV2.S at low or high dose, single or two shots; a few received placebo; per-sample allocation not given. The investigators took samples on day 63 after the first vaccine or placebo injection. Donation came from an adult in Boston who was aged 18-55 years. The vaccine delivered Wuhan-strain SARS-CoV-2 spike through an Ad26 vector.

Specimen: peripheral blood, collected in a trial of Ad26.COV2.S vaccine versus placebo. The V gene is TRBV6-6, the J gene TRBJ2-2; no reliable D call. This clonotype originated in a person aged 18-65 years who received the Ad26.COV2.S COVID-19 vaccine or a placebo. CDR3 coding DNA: TGTGCCAGCAGTTACTCGACGGACGCCGGGGAGCTGTTTTTT. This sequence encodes CASSYSTDAGELFF.